These 13 T cell receptor beta chains were all obtained from the same sample, sequenced in a study of Graves' ophthalmopathy and Graves' hyperthyroidism. Amplification of the TCR beta CDR3 regions used RNA transcripts (as template). HTBI primers were used in a first-round RT-PCR, which preceded a second-round multiplex PCR. TCRdb re-called the multiplex PCR reads through MiXCR, storing one row per CDR3 protein. The data hold about 1.2 million distinct CDR3 sequences, with about 38% observed a single time. The sequencing input was peripheral blood or thyroid tissue (not recorded which). Every receptor here comes from an adult man with Graves' hyperthyroidism.

This clonotype was counted ten times or more. The gene calls are TRBV10-2 and TRBJ2-5, with D hard to call. This CDR3 is 15 amino acids long. The V and J ends lost 8 bases and 2 bases respectively, with 18 bases between them. CDR1 and CDR2 (germline): WSHSY, SAAADI. The CDR3 protein is CASLRGVLKQETQYF. The CDR3 DNA follows: TGCGCCAGCCTCCGTGGGGTATTGAAACAAGAGACCCAGTACTTC.

J is TRBJ2-7 and V is TRBV6-2 or TRBV6-3, with 9 bases lining up with TRBD1. Trimming at V came to 2 bases and at J to 4 bases, leaving 9 bases not matched to a gene. This CDR3 contains 16 residues. Germline V gene lookup returns CDR1 MNHEY and CDR2 SVGEGT. The DNA for the CDR3 is TGTGCCAGCAGTTACCTCAAGGAGGACAGGGGTTACGAGCAGTACTTC. Its protein is CASSYLKEDRGYEQYF.

This clonotype was detected many times. The chain links TRBV29-1 to TRBJ2-5; D not certain. This CDR3 region has 12 residues. CDR1 SQVTM and CDR2 ANQGSEA come from the germline V gene. V lost 4 bases and J 1 base, leaving 7 bases between the germline ends. In DNA, the CDR3 is TGCAGCGTTGGGTCATCCCAAGAGACCCAGTACTTC. Encoded protein: CSVGSSQETQYF.

The gene calls are TRBV7-9 and TRBJ2-7, with D possibly being TRBD2 (6 bases). Per the germline V gene, CDR1 is SEHNR and CDR2 is FQNEAQ (reference sequence). The CDR3 spans 16 residues. Trimming removed 6 bases at V and 1 base at J, with 19 bases between. For the CDR3, the DNA is TGTGCCAGCAGTTTAAGCGGATCTGGGAGGTCCTACGAGCAGTACTTC. It is translated as CASSLSGSGRSYEQYF.

V usage is TRBV5-1 and J usage is TRBJ2-7, with D possibly being TRBD1 (6 bases). CDR3 size: 15 residues. Per the germline V gene, CDR1 is SGHRS and CDR2 is YFSETQ. The V gene lost 5 bases and the J gene lost 0 bases, with 15 bases spanning the gap. CDR3: CASSLTPGASYEQYF. DNA of the CDR3: TGCGCCAGCAGTTTAACGCCAGGGGCCTCCTACGAGCAGTACTTC.

This clonotype was observed many times. DNA of the CDR3: TGTGCCAGCAGACGACAGGCGTTTGAAGCTTTCTTT. This codes for CASRRQAFEAFF. This rearrangement joins TRBV12-3 or TRBV12-4 to TRBJ1-1; D perhaps matches TRBD1 (6 bases). V lost 6 bases to trimming and J lost 7 bases, with 12 bases between them. The CDR3 runs 12 residues.

This clonotype was observed at least ten times. This chain connects TRBV29-1 to TRBJ2-2; unclear D gene. CDR1 SQVTM and CDR2 ANQGSEA come from the germline V gene. The CDR3 loop spans 14 amino acids. Between the trimmed V and J ends, which lost 6 bases and 1 base, there was a span of 12 bases. CDR3 residues: CSVAWYRNTGELFF. The CDR3 DNA reads as TGCAGCGTAGCCTGGTACAGGAACACCGGGGAGCTGTTTTTT.

The chain combines TRBV20-1 with TRBJ1-5, with a possible D match to TRBD1 (6 bases). Trimming pared 1 base from V and 1 base from J, leaving 11 bases between. Germline V gene sequence: CDR1 DFQATT, CDR2 SNEGSKA (reference sequence). The length of the CDR3 is 15 residues. CDR3 sequence (DNA): TGCAGTGCTAGAGTAGGGGGGCGAAGCAATCAGCCCCAGCATTTT. It specifies CSARVGGRSNQPQHF.

This clonotype was counted many times. The genes are TRBV20-1 and TRBJ1-5; D gene uncertain. CDR1 and CDR2 (germline): DFQATT, SNEGSKA (reference sequence). The V end was cut by 2 bases, the J end by 0 bases, with 11 bases between. This CDR3 is built from 15 residues. This chain's CDR3 is CSARRTANSNQPQHF. For the CDR3, the DNA is TGCAGTGCTAGACGGACGGCGAATAGCAATCAGCCCCAGCATTTT.

This clonotype was detected many times. J is TRBJ1-2 and V is TRBV20-1, with D unresolved. The CDR3 is made up of 14 amino acids. V was cut by 3 bases and J by 0 bases, with 11 bases left in between. Germline CDR1 is DFQATT and CDR2 is SNEGSKA (reference sequence). CDR3 loop: CSASPGISNYGYTF. In nucleotides, the CDR3 is TGCAGTGCTAGCCCGGGGATATCTAACTATGGCTACACCTTC.

This clonotype appeared once. A much larger clone is a single base away; this may be a read error. The chain links TRBV7-9 to TRBJ1-2; D is ambiguous. CDR3 length equals 14 residues. The germline CDR1 and CDR2 sequences are SEHNR and FQNEAQ (reference sequence). The CDR3 here is CASSPGLSDYGHTF. The CDR3 DNA reads TGTGCCAGCAGCCCCGGTTTATCGGACTATGGCCACACCTTC.

V and J are TRBV27 and TRBJ2-7, with no clear D. With 9 bases removed from V and 7 bases from J, the gap between germline ends came to 4 bases. Germline V gives CDR1 MNHEY, CDR2 SMNVEV (reference sequence). This CDR3 contains 8 residues. The CDR3 protein is CARGEQYF. In nucleotides, the CDR3 is TGTGCCAGGGGGGAGCAGTACTTC.

This clonotype was detected many times. This chain connects TRBV4-1 to TRBJ2-5; TRBD2 is a possible D gene (7 bases). V was cut by 2 bases and J by 4 bases, with 17 bases left in between. The germline V gene encodes CDR1 MGHRA and CDR2 YSYEKL. This CDR3 region has 16 residues. The CDR3 protein is CASSQKWDGGLETQYF. The CDR3 nucleotides read TGCGCCAGCAGCCAAAAGTGGGACGGGGGGCTAGAGACCCAGTACTTC.